The 12 T cell receptor beta chains in this list originate from one sample, sequenced in a study of blood T cell repertoires in COVID-19. The table came from immunoSEQ multiplex PCR; TCRdb's copy has only in-frame clones and leaves some out. The table lists under 110,000 clones, more than 70% of them singletons. Input material: peripheral blood. The receptor source for this set is a woman in her twenties or thirties with acute or convalescent COVID-19.

V gene TRBV7-9 combines with J gene TRBJ2-7, with D perhaps matching TRBD1 (6 bases). The CDR3 runs 14 residues. Per germline, CDR1 SEHNR and CDR2 FQNEAQ (reference sequence). V lost 5 bases and J lost 0, with 11 bases in between. CDR3 bases: TGTGCCAGCAGCCCTCGGGACACCTCCTACGAGCAGTACTTC. Its protein is CASSPRDTSYEQYF.

CDR3: CASSFGRTGVQPQHF. The DNA of the CDR3 is TGTGCCAGCAGTTTCGGACGCACGGGGGTCCAGCCCCAGCATTTT. The chain links TRBV28 to TRBJ1-5; D may be TRBD1 (5 bases). Germline values: CDR1 MDHEN, CDR2 SYDVKM. The CDR3 has 15 amino acids. Trimming shortened V by 3 bases and J by 7 bases, and 16 bases separated the two germline ends.

CDR3 amino acids: CASSPSPIGLPAADTQYF. The DNA for the CDR3 is TGTGCCAGCAGTCCGTCGCCCATAGGACTACCGGCTGCAGATACGCAGTATTTT. The genes are TRBV27 and TRBJ2-3, with D possibly matching TRBD2 (6 bases). This CDR3 comprises 18 residues. Germline lookup yields CDR1 MNHEY and CDR2 SMNVEV (reference sequence). Deletions cut 5 bases from V and 4 bases from J, with 25 bases between.

The chain has TRBV5-5 and TRBJ1-4, with a weak D call TRBD1 (5 bases). This CDR3 spans 17 amino acids. V was cut by 3 bases and J by 7 bases, with 22 bases left in between. CDR1 and CDR2 (germline): SGHKS, YYEKEE (reference sequence). The DNA for the CDR3 is TGTGCCAGCAGCTCGCAACGTCCCAGGGAGGCGGGTGAAAAACTGTTTTTT. Its protein is CASSSQRPREAGEKLFF.

The chain recombines TRBV7-3 with TRBJ1-5; 9 bases map to TRBD1. The CDR3 is 17 residues long. Per germline, CDR1 SGHTA and CDR2 FQGTGA. J lost 7 bases, V lost 5 bases, and 15 bases had no gene match. The CDR3 coding sequence is TGTGCCAGCAGCCCCCAGTCGGGACAGGGAGTGGAGCAGCCCCAGCATTTT. As protein: CASSPQSGQGVEQPQHF.

V usage is TRBV27 and J usage is TRBJ1-4; 10 nucleotides line up with TRBD1. The CDR3 totals 15 residues. Germline V gene lookup returns CDR1 MNHEY and CDR2 SMNVEV (reference sequence). V shed 5 bases and J 12 bases; nucleotides not matched to a gene: 12. In DNA form, the CDR3 reads TGTGCCAGCAGTACCGGGACAGGGGTGTTCGAGGAACTGTTTTTT. Its protein is CASSTGTGVFEELFF.

The chain couples TRBV15 to TRBJ1-5, with 7 bases lining up with TRBD1. The CDR3 is made up of 14 amino acids. The J segment lost 5 bases and the V segment lost 1 base, leaving 2 bases of the junction unmatched. Germline values: CDR1 LNHNV, CDR2 YYDKDF (reference sequence). CDR3 sequence reads: CATSRGGGDQPQHF. CDR3 nucleotides: TGTGCCACCAGCAGAGGAGGGGGCGATCAGCCCCAGCATTTT.

The chain links TRBV3-1 (or the pseudogene TRBV3-2) to TRBJ2-7; the match to TRBD1 covers 8 bases. Looked up from germline, CDR1 is LGHDT and CDR2 is YNNKEL (reference sequence). The V gene end was trimmed by 2 bases and the J gene end by 2 bases; junction bases not matched to a gene: 5. The CDR3 has 15 amino acids. The CDR3 DNA reads TGTGCCAGCAGCCAAACAGGACAGGGTCCCTACGAGCAGTACTTC. It yields the protein CASSQTGQGPYEQYF.

J is TRBJ2-7 and V is TRBV5-6, with 9 bases identical to TRBD1. The germline CDR1 and CDR2 sequences are SGHDT and YYEEEE. The CDR3 length is 14 residues. J was trimmed by 6 bases and V by 0 bases; bases with no gene match: 4. In nucleotides, the CDR3 is TGTGCCAGCAGCTTGGGTTGGACAGGGGTCGAGCAGTACTTC. As protein: CASSLGWTGVEQYF. The full variable domain, with the rest looked up from reference TRBV5-6 and TRBJ2-7, is DAGVTQSPTHLIKTRGQQVTLRCSPKSGHDTVSWYQQALGQGPQFIFQYYEEEERQRGNFPDRFSGHQFPNYSSELNVNALLLGDSALYLCASSLGWTGVEQYFGPGTRLTVT.

This clone has only a few counts. The rearrangement joins TRBV3-1 (or the pseudogene TRBV3-2) to TRBJ2-2, with TRBD1 matching over 9 bases. The germline V gene has CDR1 LGHDT and CDR2 YNNKEL (reference sequence). The ends lost 3 bases at V and 7 bases at J; junction bases unmatched: 9. This CDR3 is 16 amino acids long. CDR3 DNA: TGTGCCAGCAGCCATAAAGGGACAGGGCGTGGCGGGGAGCTGTTTTTT. Its protein product is CASSHKGTGRGGELFF.

The CDR3 DNA follows: TGTGCCAGCGCCCAGGCCCCCGAGCAGTACTTC. Residues: CASAQAPEQYF. The rearrangement uses TRBV2 and TRBJ2-7; D gene ambiguous. The CDR3 spans 11 residues. Germline loops: CDR1 SNHLY, CDR2 FYNNEI. Deletions cut 8 bases from V and 6 bases from J, with 11 bases between.

The chain uses TRBV9 and TRBJ2-2, with 7 bases fitting TRBD1. Germline lookup yields CDR1 SGDLS and CDR2 YYNGEE. This CDR3 is built from 15 residues. The junction had 2 bases not matched to a gene; V was cut back by 3 bases and J by 0 bases. CDR3: CASSGGQTNTGELFF. CDR3 nucleotides: TGTGCCAGCAGCGGGGGACAGACGAACACCGGGGAGCTGTTTTTT.